A selection of T cell receptor beta chains follows, all from one sample in a study of control samples from healthy donors and cancer patients. Assay: immunoSEQ multiplex PCR; the TCRdb copy retains only in-frame clones and omits some. The sample spans some 180,000 clones; the ten largest clones claim about 2.2%. Material for sequencing was blood. The receptors here all came from a woman aged 25 to 39 in good health. Each CDR3 is given with its conserved first and last residue. The order of the fields is CDR3 length, J gene, V gene, D gene, CDR3 protein, CDR3 DNA. The D gene is left open where the match is weak.

12 TRBJ1-2 TRBV18 TRBD1 CASSGDSGGYTF TGTGCCAGCTCAGGGGACAGCGGTGGCTACACCTTC
16 TRBJ2-3 TRBV4-1 NA CASSQGAWRLTDTQYF TGCGCCAGCAGCCAAGGGGCGTGGCGGCTCACAGATACGCAGTATTTT
14 TRBJ2-1 TRBV5-4 TRBD1 CASREKTGVSEQFF TGTGCCAGCAGGGAAAAAACAGGGGTTTCTGAGCAGTTCTTC
15 TRBJ2-1 TRBV11-2 TRBD2 CASSLASGPYNEQFF TGTGCCAGCAGCCTCGCTAGCGGTCCTTACAATGAGCAGTTCTTC
16 TRBJ2-5 TRBV7-7 TRBD2 CASSSGLAGGQETQYF TGTGCTAGCAGCTCCGGACTAGCGGGGGGTCAAGAGACCCAGTACTTC
16 TRBJ2-7 TRBV7-6 TRBD1 CASSYGEETGNYEQYF TGTGCCAGCAGCTATGGGGAAGAGACAGGGAACTACGAGCAGTACTTC
17 TRBJ2-5 TRBV28 TRBD2 CASSPLGLRGAKETQYF TGTGCCAGCAGTCCCCTTGGGCTGCGGGGGGCGAAAGAGACCCAGTACTTC
21 TRBJ1-6 TRBV4-3 NA CASSQDKDGAWGSSYNSPLHF TGCGCCAGCAGCCAAGATAAAGACGGGGCATGGGGTAGCTCCTATAATTCACCCCTCCACTTT
15 TRBJ1-5 TRBV5-1 NA CASSLLVGGGQPQHF TGCGCCAGCAGCTTGCTGGTCGGGGGGGGTCAGCCCCAGCATTTT
15 TRBJ1-2 TRBV3-1/TRBV3-2 NA CASSQDDRPVFGYTF TGTGCCAGCAGCCAAGATGACAGGCCGGTCTTTGGCTACACCTTC
14 TRBJ2-7 TRBV27 TRBD1 CASNKDRATYEQYF TGTGCCAGCAACAAGGACAGGGCGACCTACGAGCAGTACTTC
15 TRBJ1-1 TRBV5-1 TRBD1 CASSSTGGLGTEAFF TGCGCCAGCAGCTCAACAGGGGGGTTGGGCACTGAAGCTTTCTTT
15 TRBJ1-6 TRBV7-8 NA CASTAESSYNSPLHF TGTGCCAGCACGGCCGAGAGCTCCTATAATTCACCCCTCCACTTT
14 TRBJ1-6 TRBV6-1 NA CASSEDYRDSPLHF TGTGCCAGCAGTGAAGATTACAGGGATTCACCCCTCCACTTT
11 TRBJ1-5 TRBV20-1 NA CSATAGQPQHF TGCAGTGCTACGGCGGGGCAGCCCCAGCATTTT
16 TRBJ2-2 TRBV7-9 TRBD1 CASSSRDREDTGELFF TGTGCCAGCAGCTCCCGGGACAGGGAGGACACCGGGGAGCTGTTTTTT
14 TRBJ2-3 TRBV2 NA CASSALTVGDTQYF TGTGCCAGCAGCGCACTGACAGTTGGAGATACGCAGTATTTT
16 TRBJ1-5 TRBV28 NA CASSFSGSLPGRPQHF TGTGCCAGCAGTTTTTCGGGCTCCCTACCGGGGAGGCCCCAGCATTTT
19 TRBJ2-2 TRBV4-1 TRBD1 CASSQEAGQGFSVAGELFF TGCGCCAGCAGCCAAGAGGCGGGACAGGGATTTTCTGTAGCCGGGGAGCTGTTTTTT
14 TRBJ2-7 TRBV11-2 NA CASGKEGLPYEQYF TGTGCCAGCGGCAAAGAGGGGCTTCCCTACGAGCAGTACTTC
17 TRBJ1-1 TRBV10-3 TRBD1 CAISRRQGARMNTEAFF TGTGCCATCAGCCGGAGACAGGGGGCTAGGATGAACACTGAAGCTTTCTTT
13 TRBJ1-1 TRBV19 NA CASRKGTNTEAFF TGTGCCAGTAGGAAGGGGACAAACACTGAAGCTTTCTTT
15 TRBJ1-6 TRBV5-1 NA CASSLVPREDSPLHF TGCGCCAGCAGCTTGGTTCCCAGGGAGGACTCACCCCTCCACTTT
15 TRBJ1-2 TRBV6-5 NA CASSPGGWARYGYTF TGTGCCAGCTCTCCTGGGGGTTGGGCCCGCTATGGCTACACCTTC
14 TRBJ1-4 TRBV28 TRBD1 CASSLPQGPEKLFF TGTGCCAGCAGTTTACCACAGGGGCCGGAAAAACTGTTTTTT
15 TRBJ2-5 TRBV3-1/TRBV3-2 NA CASSPNRQFQETQYF TGTGCCAGCAGCCCCAACAGACAGTTCCAAGAGACCCAGTACTTC
17 TRBJ2-3 TRBV7-6 NA CASSLGSRGRGSDTQYF TGTGCCAGCAGCTTAGGATCTCGAGGAAGGGGATCAGATACGCAGTATTTT
15 TRBJ1-2 TRBV5-1 NA CASSPTVDFNYGYTF TGCGCCAGCAGCCCAACGGTGGACTTCAACTATGGCTACACCTTC
17 TRBJ1-5 TRBV18 TRBD1 CASSPGTGDNSNQPQHF TGTGCCAGCTCACCGGGGACAGGCGACAATAGCAATCAGCCCCAGCATTTT
13 TRBJ1-5 TRBV12-3/TRBV12-4 NA CASTMYSNQPQHF TGTGCCAGCACCATGTACAGCAATCAGCCCCAGCATTTT
19 TRBJ1-4 TRBV2 TRBD1 CASSEQHSRGRASNEKLFF TGTGCCAGCAGTGAACAGCACTCCAGGGGGCGAGCCTCTAATGAAAAACTGTTTTTT
11 TRBJ2-1 TRBV30 NA CAWRLINEQFF TGTGCCTGGAGACTCATTAATGAGCAGTTCTTC
17 TRBJ2-7 TRBV19 TRBD2 CASSTGLAGLGIYEQYF TGTGCCAGTAGTACGGGACTAGCGGGGCTAGGCATCTACGAGCAGTACTTC
15 TRBJ2-2 TRBV18 NA CASSPLLDGSGELFF TGTGCCAGCTCACCACTTTTGGACGGAAGCGGGGAGCTGTTTTTT
14 TRBJ1-1 TRBV5-1 NA CASSLVGASTEAFF TGCGCCAGCAGCTTGGTAGGGGCCAGCACTGAAGCTTTCTTT
15 TRBJ2-1 TRBV9 NA CASSVAGALYNEQFF TGTGCCAGCAGCGTCGCGGGGGCCCTGTACAATGAGCAGTTCTTC
14 TRBJ1-1 TRBV6-5 TRBD1 CASRTGQGVNRAFF TGTGCCAGCAGAACCGGACAGGGGGTGAACCGAGCTTTCTTT
15 TRBJ1-6 TRBV4-1 NA CASSIAGGYNSPLHF TGCGCCAGCAGCATAGCCGGGGGATATAATTCACCCCTCCACTTT